This T cell receptor (beta chain) was sequenced for a study of blood T cell repertoires in COVID-19. This CDR3 spans 15 amino acids. Germline CDR1 SGHTA, CDR2 FQGNSA. With 5 bases removed from V and 5 bases from J, the gap between germline ends came to 17 bases. This clone was detected only a few times. Sequencing used immunoSEQ multiplex PCR; TCRdb keeps in-frame clones, though not all of them. This table holds some 150,000 clones, more than 75% found once. The chain couples TRBV7-2 to TRBJ2-3, with D possibly TRBD2 on 7 matching bases. This TCR was recovered from a woman in her 70s with COVID-19, enrolled during active disease. Sequencing was performed on peripheral blood. CDR3 amino acids: CASSLTGGAGDTQYF. CDR3 nucleotide sequence: TGTGCCAGCAGCCTGACTGGGGGGGCCGGAGATACGCAGTATTTT. Based on the CDR3 plus reference TRBV7-2 and TRBJ2-3, the full variable domain is GAGVSQSPSNKVTEKGKDVELRCDPISGHTALYWYRQSLGQGLEFLIYFQGNSAPDKSGLPSDRFSAERTGGSVSTLTIQRTQQEDSAVYLCASSLTGGAGDTQYFGPGTRLTVL.